Below are 13 T cell receptor beta chains sequenced from a single sample in a study of blood T cell repertoires in COVID-19. Sequenced by immunoSEQ multiplex PCR; TCRdb stores in-frame clones only, minus some. The repertoire has 300,000 to 350,000 clones, approximately 90% of them found once; the top ten carry 3.9%. Source material: peripheral blood. These receptors came from a woman aged 55-75 years with COVID-19, enrolled during active disease.

The chain carries TRBV7-9 and TRBJ2-3; 11 positions agree with TRBD2. The CDR3 covers 17 residues. CDR1 and CDR2 (germline): SEHNR, FQNEAQ (reference sequence). Germline trimming cut 3 bases from V and 5 bases from J; bases unmatched to any gene: 10. The CDR3 DNA sequence: TGTGCCAGCAGCTTCTACTTAGCGGGGGGGCTTGGAGATACGCAGTATTTT. Amino acids: CASSFYLAGGLGDTQYF.

The gene calls are TRBV7-9 and TRBJ1-5, with a possible D match to TRBD1 (5 bases). The V gene's germline CDR1 is SEHNR and CDR2 FQNEAQ (reference sequence). This CDR3 is 16 amino acids long. Trimming took off 2 bases at V and 6 bases at J, with 17 bases between the two ends. The DNA of the CDR3 is TGTGCCAGCAGCTTAAATCAGGGCCCCATAGGTCAGCCCCAGCATTTT. Amino acid sequence: CASSLNQGPIGQPQHF.

The chain is built from TRBV7-8 and TRBJ1-5, with D perhaps TRBD1 (6 bases). The germline V and J ends were trimmed by 5 bases and 5 bases, with 19 bases remaining between them. The CDR3 contains 16 residues. CDR1 and CDR2 (germline): SGHVS, FQNEAQ. CDR3 residues: CASSARPDSVYQPQHF. As DNA, the CDR3 is TGTGCCAGCAGCGCCCGCCCGGACAGCGTTTATCAGCCCCAGCATTTT. Drawing the rest from reference TRBV7-8 and TRBJ1-5, the complete variable domain is GAGVSQSPRYKVAKRGQDVALRCDPISGHVSLFWYQQALGQGPEFLTYFQNEAQLDKSGLPSDRFFAERPEGSVSTLKIQRTQQEDSAVYLCASSARPDSVYQPQHFGDGTRLSIL.

The chain couples TRBV10-3 to TRBJ1-5, with D hard to call. The CDR3 is 14 residues long. V gave up 1 base and J gave up 4 bases, with 8 bases separating them. Germline assignment: CDR1 ENHRY and CDR2 SYGVKD. For the CDR3, the DNA is TGTGCCATCAGTGAGTATGGCGGTAATCAGCCCCAGCATTTT. Protein: CAISEYGGNQPQHF.

The CDR3 coding sequence is TGTGCCAGCAGCGCCTTACGGTATGGCTACACCTTC. Protein sequence: CASSALRYGYTF. V and J are TRBV28 and TRBJ1-2, with no clear D. V was trimmed by 6 bases and J by 5 bases, leaving 10 bases between them. Germline V gene data show CDR1 as MDHEN and CDR2 as SYDVKM. This CDR3 comprises 12 residues.

This chain connects TRBV15 to TRBJ1-2, with 7 bases that match TRBD1. V lost 2 bases to trimming and J lost 2 bases; unmatched junction nucleotides: 8. The germline CDR1 and CDR2 sequences are LNHNV and YYDKDF (reference sequence). The CDR3 has 16 residues. The chain's CDR3 is CATSRTSTGFNYGYTF. The CDR3 DNA reads TGTGCCACCAGCAGAACATCGACAGGGTTCAACTATGGCTACACCTTC.

This clone was seen only once. The chain carries TRBV5-6 and TRBJ1-3; maybe TRBD1 (5 bases). This CDR3 comprises 14 residues. The germline V and J ends were trimmed by 3 bases and 2 bases, with 9 bases remaining between them. Germline V gene data show CDR1 as SGHDT and CDR2 as YYEEEE. The CDR3 protein is CASSSRATGNTIYF. The CDR3 DNA reads as TGTGCCAGCAGCTCCAGGGCCACTGGAAACACCATATATTTT.

The CDR3 protein is CASSYGRQEASGYTF. DNA of the CDR3: TGTGCCAGCAGTTATGGGAGACAGGAGGCGAGTGGCTACACCTTC. The gene calls are TRBV6-6 and TRBJ1-2, with D perhaps matching TRBD1 (6 bases). Trimming removed 3 bases at V and 7 bases at J, with 18 bases between. The CDR3 is made up of 15 amino acids. CDR1 is MNHNY and CDR2 is SVGAGI in the germline V gene (reference sequence).

V is TRBV19 and J is TRBJ1-1; D is undetermined. The CDR3 consists of 15 residues. Trimming pared 5 bases from V and 6 bases from J, leaving 19 bases between. Per the germline V gene, CDR1 is LNHDA and CDR2 is SQIVND (reference sequence). The CDR3 DNA reads TGTGCCAGTAGTCACGGTACCCCTCGGGAGGCTGAAGCTTTCTTT. This codes for CASSHGTPREAEAFF.

The gene calls are TRBV19 and TRBJ2-1; TRBD1 matches 8 bases. There are 15 residues in the CDR3. Trimming took 7 bases from V and 0 from J; bases not matched to a gene: 5. Germline V gene sequence: CDR1 LNHDA, CDR2 SQIVND (reference sequence). This CDR3 is CASTRGRFSYNEQFF. DNA for the CDR3: TGTGCCAGTACCAGGGGGCGGTTCTCCTACAATGAGCAGTTCTTC.

The chain recombines TRBV29-1 with TRBJ2-7, with 7 bases matching TRBD1. V shed 5 bases and J 1 base; nucleotides not matched to a gene: 8. Germline CDR1 reads SQVTM; CDR2 reads ANQGSEA. The CDR3 is made up of 14 amino acids. As DNA, the CDR3 is TGCAGCGTTACCCGGGACAGAGCTTCCTACGAGCAGTACTTC. Protein product: CSVTRDRASYEQYF.

The rearrangement joins TRBV6-5 to TRBJ1-3; TRBD1 is a possible D gene (5 bases). V was pared by 8 bases and J by 8 bases, with 19 bases between. Germline V CDR1 and CDR2: MNHEY, SVGAGI. The CDR3 runs to 14 residues. The DNA of the CDR3 is TGTGCCAGCTCGTCGGGACTTAAAGTTTACACCATATATTTT. Protein sequence: CASSSGLKVYTIYF.

This chain uses TRBV9 with TRBJ1-2; 7 positions agree with TRBD1. Trimming took 7 bases from V and 3 from J; bases not matched to a gene: 6. The CDR3 is made up of 13 amino acids. The germline gives CDR1 SGDLS, CDR2 YYNGEE. The CDR3 DNA reads as TGTGCCAGCGATTCCGGGACAGACTATGGCTACACCTTC. It is translated as CASDSGTDYGYTF.